This T cell receptor (beta chain) was retrieved from a study of regulatory T cells in long-lasting Graves disease. Per the germline V gene, CDR1 is SGHDT and CDR2 is YYEEEE. The V and J ends lost 4 bases and 3 bases, in that order; junction bases with no gene match: 6. This CDR3 comprises 14 residues. In building TCR beta libraries, iRepertoire HTBI primers were used together with Arm-PCR of CDR3 regions. TCRdb passed the multiplex PCR reads through MiXCR, listing each CDR3 protein once. Of over 450,000 distinct CDR3 sequences in the sample, under 25% were seen once. Time point: persistent/refractory GD, antithyroid drugs over 5 years with positive TRAb. Extracted RNA from PBMCs served as the source of the TCR library.

The chain links TRBV5-6 to TRBJ2-7; TRBD2 aligns across 8 bases. The sample was peripheral blood mononuclear cells (PBMCs), taken when the disease was refractory, from a patient treated with antithyroid drugs. This sequence originates from a female donor with Graves disease. The CDR3 DNA follows: TGTGCCAGCAGCCAACTAGCGGTGAACTACGAGCAGTACTTC. Its translation: CASSQLAVNYEQYF.